This T cell receptor beta chain was captured in a study of radiotherapy plus CTLA-4 blockade in lung cancer. Overall study results and limits: Some TCR clones had been derived from tumors. These clones expanded in peripheral blood after radiotherapy plus ipilimumab. Best predicting response, reportedly, were early blood T cell clone dynamics, with interferon-beta.

Method: immunoSEQ multiplex PCR; TCRdb's copy keeps in-frame clones and lacks some. This table holds about 78,000 clones, approximately 86% found once. A remark on this clone: Its antigen is as yet unknown. The germline gene is not matched at one end of the junction; a read error may be the cause.

Ipilimumab CTLA-4 blockade and focal radiation were given to patients with chemo-refractory metastatic non-small-cell lung cancer. Germline-derived CDR1 and CDR2 are LNHNV and YYDKDF (reference sequence). This CDR3 is built from 17 residues. Sequencing was performed on peripheral blood, taken from a patient treated with radiotherapy plus ipilimumab. This sequence joins TRBV15 and TRBJ2-5, with D perhaps TRBD2 (6 bases). The sequence was collected from a human donor with non-small cell lung cancer who had a partial response to radiotherapy plus ipilimumab. CDR3 nucleotide sequence: TGTGTCACCAGCAGAGATCAGAGGAGGGGCATCCAAGAGACCCAGTACTTC. The encoded protein is CVTSRDQRRGIQETQYF.